The 25 T cell receptor beta chains presented below share a single source sample, sequenced in a study of CD8 T cells in ankylosing spondylitis. TCRdb called the 5' RACE reads again in MiXCR, with one record for every CDR3 protein. Here the sample spans more than 650,000 distinct CDR3 sequences, 10% to 15% being singletons. Their antigens remain unidentified. Study-level points and caveats: Among TCR beta sequences, a motif of 7 to 9 highly homologous variants appeared characteristic of ankylosing spondylitis blood.

The sequencing sample was made of blood, either unsorted or a sorted T cell fraction (not recorded which). Source of these receptors: a male donor with ankylosing spondylitis.

J is TRBJ1-1 and V is TRBV25-1, with 8 bases aligning to TRBD1. This CDR3 contains 14 residues. Germline CDR1 and CDR2: MGHDK and SYGVNS. J lost 5 bases, V lost 4 bases, and 6 bases had no gene match. CDR3 nucleotides: TGTGCCAGCAGTGTATCAGGGGGCGCGACTGAAGCTTTCTTT. This gives the protein CASSVSGGATEAFF.

The gene calls are TRBV28 and TRBJ2-1; possibly TRBD1 or TRBD2 for D (5 bases each). The CDR3 totals 16 residues. The V gene lost 5 bases and the J gene lost 6 bases, with 20 bases spanning the gap. CDR1 and CDR2 from the germline V gene are MDHEN and SYDVKM. The CDR3 DNA is TGTGCCAGCAGTCCCCCCTGGGACCTCGAGGGCAATGAGCAGTTCTTC. Residues: CASSPPWDLEGNEQFF.

This clonotype has at least ten counts. The chain links TRBV29-1 to TRBJ2-1; 9 positions match TRBD2. Germline values: CDR1 SQVTM, CDR2 ANQGSEA. The CDR3 has 13 amino acids. Trimming at V came to 5 bases and at J to 6 bases, leaving 5 bases not matched to a gene. CDR3: CSVLAGEGNEQFF. Here the CDR3 DNA reads TGCAGCGTTTTAGCGGGGGAGGGCAATGAGCAGTTCTTC.

This clonotype was observed a handful of times. The CDR3 coding sequence is TGTGCCAGCAGCTTAACGGGAGGGGTAGGGAGCTCCTACGAGCAGTACTTC. This translates into CASSLTGGVGSSYEQYF. The chain recombines TRBV11-2 with TRBJ2-7, with 8 bases aligning to TRBD2. The germline CDR1 and CDR2 sequences are SGHAT and FQNNGV. The V and J ends lost 2 bases and 0 bases, in that order; junction bases with no gene match: 9. The CDR3 runs 17 residues. Full variable domain (rest looked up from reference TRBV11-2 and TRBJ2-7): EAGVAQSPRYKIIEKRQSVAFWCNPISGHATLYWYQQILGQGPKLLIQFQNNGVVDDSQLPKDRFSAERLKGVDSTLKIQPAKLEDSAVYLCASSLTGGVGSSYEQYFGPGTRLTVT.

The J gene is TRBJ1-2, the V gene TRBV9; D is unresolved. There are 13 residues in the CDR3. Trimming pared 0 bases from V and 4 bases from J, leaving 7 bases between. Germline V gene sequence: CDR1 SGDLS, CDR2 YYNGEE. The CDR3 sequence is CASSVDLGYGYTF. CDR3 DNA: TGTGCCAGCAGCGTAGACTTGGGCTATGGCTACACCTTC.

This clonotype was observed at least ten times. The rearrangement links TRBV28 to TRBJ1-5; perhaps TRBD1 as D (5 bases). CDR1 MDHEN and CDR2 SYDVKM come from the germline V gene. The CDR3 has 14 residues. V dropped 7 bases and J dropped 7 bases, with 17 bases sitting between them. The CDR3 nucleotides read TGTGCCAGCAAACCCGGGACGCCGGAACAGCCCCAGCATTTT. It codes for CASKPGTPEQPQHF.

This clonotype was seen repeatedly, ten times or more. The chain recombines TRBV6-5 with TRBJ1-1, with D hard to call. The CDR3 covers 14 residues. Germline V gene lookup returns CDR1 MNHEY and CDR2 SVGAGI. The V end lost 3 bases, the J end lost 0 bases, and 8 bases lay between the germline ends. The chain's CDR3 is CASSYGVMNTEAFF. The CDR3 region has the DNA TGTGCCAGCAGTTATGGCGTGATGAACACTGAAGCTTTCTTT.

This clonotype was detected a few times. The chain joins TRBV7-3 to TRBJ1-1, with TRBD1 as a possible D gene (6 bases). Germline assignment: CDR1 SGHTA and CDR2 FQGTGA. Trimming removed 3 bases from V and 3 bases from J, with 11 bases in between. This CDR3 has 14 amino acids. CDR3 residues: CASSFGGEDTEAFF. The CDR3 bases are TGTGCCAGCAGCTTTGGGGGCGAGGACACTGAAGCTTTCTTT.

This clonotype was counted at least ten times. V usage is TRBV29-1 and J usage is TRBJ2-7; TRBD1 matches 9 bases. The CDR3 loop spans 14 amino acids. With 3 bases clipped from V and 4 bases from J, the junction kept 7 bases outside the gene matches. Germline V gives CDR1 SQVTM, CDR2 ANQGSEA. The CDR3 DNA follows: TGCAGCGTTGACCAGGGACAGGGAGGATACGAGCAGTACTTC. Protein: CSVDQGQGGYEQYF.

This clonotype was counted many times. The chain joins TRBV20-1 to TRBJ1-4; D is uncertain. The germline gives CDR1 DFQATT, CDR2 SNEGSKA (reference sequence). There are 11 residues in the CDR3. V was shortened by 7 bases and J by 5 bases, with 8 bases between the two germline ends. In nucleotides, the CDR3 is TGCAGTGGGGCTGGGAATGAAAAACTGTTTTTT. This translates into CSGAGNEKLFF.

This chain links TRBV27 with TRBJ1-5, with no clear D. Trimming removed 5 bases from V and 9 bases from J, with 17 bases in between. This CDR3 region has 14 residues. Germline-derived CDR1 and CDR2 are MNHEY and SMNVEV (reference sequence). The CDR3 region has the DNA TGTGCCAGCAGTCCCCTCTATCCCCCGGGGCCCCAGCATTTT. Protein product: CASSPLYPPGPQHF.

The rearrangement joins TRBV14 to TRBJ2-1; 10 bases match TRBD2. CDR3 length: 15 residues. Unmatched junction bases numbered 6, after V lost 6 bases and J lost 4 bases. Per the germline V gene, CDR1 is SGHDN and CDR2 is FVKESK. The CDR3 here is CASSRAGGGYNEQFF. As DNA, the CDR3 is TGTGCCAGCAGTCGAGCGGGAGGGGGGTACAATGAGCAGTTCTTC. The whole variable domain, remainder taken from reference TRBV14 and TRBJ2-1, is EAGVTQFPSHSVIEKGQTVTLRCDPISGHDNLYWYRRVMGKEIKFLLHFVKESKQDESGMPNNRFLAERTGGTYSTLKVQPAELEDSGVYFCASSRAGGGYNEQFFGPGTRLTVL.

This chain links TRBV11-2 with TRBJ2-2; TRBD2 agrees at 12 bases. CDR1 is SGHAT and CDR2 is FQNNGV in the germline V gene. The CDR3 totals 15 residues. Trimming cost V 7 bases and J 3 bases; bases outside gene matches: 3. The CDR3 sequence: CASMRLAGDTGELFF. The CDR3 nucleotides are TGTGCCAGCATGAGACTAGCGGGAGACACCGGGGAGCTGTTTTTT.

This clonotype was recorded a few times. The chain links TRBV6-1 to TRBJ1-2; D might be TRBD1 (6 bases). Germline CDR1 is MNHNS and CDR2 is SASEGT. CDR3 length: 15 residues. With 6 bases removed from V and 0 bases from J, the gap between germline ends came to 14 bases. The CDR3 DNA reads as TGTGCCAGCAGCTCCCTACAGGGAGCTAACTATGGCTACACCTTC. Translated: CASSSLQGANYGYTF.

The V and J genes are TRBV7-9 and TRBJ2-3; D unclear. The V and J ends lost 4 bases and 3 bases respectively, with 8 bases between them. Germline-derived CDR1 and CDR2 are SEHNR and FQNEAQ (reference sequence). CDR3 length: 13 amino acids. The CDR3: CASSSLETDTQYF. As DNA, the CDR3 is TGTGCCAGCAGCTCCCTGGAGACAGATACGCAGTATTTT.

This clonotype was detected ten times or more. The CDR3 nucleotides are TGTGCCAGCCTCCGGCGAGGCTCTGGAAACACCATATATTTT. Translating gives CASLRRGSGNTIYF. The rearrangement uses TRBV6-1 and TRBJ1-3; the D is unclear. The CDR3 consists of 14 residues. Germline V gene data show CDR1 as MNHNS and CDR2 as SASEGT. V lost 8 bases to trimming and J lost 0 bases, with 11 bases between them.

This clonotype was seen ten or more times. CDR3: CASRASGGVREQFF. CDR3 DNA sequence: TGCGCCAGCAGGGCTAGCGGGGGCGTGCGTGAGCAGTTCTTC. J is TRBJ2-1 and V is TRBV5-1, with 10 bases fitting TRBD2. The CDR3 is made up of 14 amino acids. The trim removed 5 bases at V and 9 bases at J, leaving 8 bases unmatched. CDR1 and CDR2 from the germline V gene are SGHRS and YFSETQ.

This clonotype has ten or more counts. V usage is TRBV6-2 or TRBV6-3 and J usage is TRBJ1-2; D possibly corresponds to TRBD1 (5 bases). The germline gives CDR1 MNHEY, CDR2 SVGEGT. V was cut by 5 bases and J by 5 bases, with 21 bases left in between. The CDR3 length is 16 residues. This CDR3 reads CASSPAGNRLAYGYTF. CDR3 nucleotides: TGTGCCAGCAGTCCCGCGGGCAACAGGTTGGCATATGGCTACACCTTC.

CDR3 residues: CASSPGHWTSGYTF. Written as DNA, the CDR3 is TGTGCCAGCAGCCCCGGCCATTGGACAAGTGGCTACACCTTC. This chain joins TRBV5-4 and TRBJ1-2, with D perhaps matching TRBD1 (5 bases). The germline V gene has CDR1 SGHNT and CDR2 YYREEE (reference sequence). Trimming left V 4 bases short and J 7 bases short, with 17 bases between. CDR3 length: 14 residues.

J is TRBJ1-1 and V is TRBV7-2; possibly TRBD1 for D (5 bases). Germline CDR1 is SGHTA and CDR2 is FQGNSA. V lost 6 bases, J lost 7 bases, and 18 bases lay in between. The CDR3 is 14 residues long. CDR3 DNA sequence: TGTGCCAGCAGTTCAGGGCCGGTGGCGTATGAAGCTTTCTTT. The encoded protein is CASSSGPVAYEAFF.

The chain combines TRBV11-2 with TRBJ1-6; D is unclear. The germline V gene has CDR1 SGHAT and CDR2 FQNNGV. V lost 4 bases to trimming and J lost 0 bases, with 7 bases between them. The CDR3 is made up of 15 amino acids. The CDR3 DNA reads TGTGCCAGCAGCTCCACGAGCTCCTATAATTCACCCCTCCACTTT. Encoded protein: CASSSTSSYNSPLHF.

V gene TRBV20-1 combines with J gene TRBJ1-5; possibly TRBD1 for D (6 bases). Deletions cut 3 bases from V and 0 bases from J, with 9 bases between. Germline CDR1 is DFQATT and CDR2 is SNEGSKA (reference sequence). The CDR3 is 14 amino acids. CDR3 in amino acids: CSASRTVSNQPQHF. DNA of the CDR3: TGCAGTGCTAGTCGGACAGTTAGCAATCAGCCCCAGCATTTT.

This clonotype was seen more than once but under ten times. J is TRBJ2-7 and V is TRBV5-1, with D perhaps given as TRBD1 or TRBD2 (5 bases each). Germline loops: CDR1 SGHRS, CDR2 YFSETQ. The CDR3 spans 16 residues. V was clipped by 0 bases and J by 3 bases, with 16 bases between them. CDR3 region: CASSLEEVGRNYEQYF. The CDR3 DNA follows: TGCGCCAGCAGCTTGGAAGAGGTGGGACGGAACTACGAGCAGTACTTC.

This clonotype was counted between two and nine times. The V and J genes are TRBV29-1 and TRBJ1-2, with D unresolved. V was shortened by 7 bases and J by 4 bases, with 10 bases between the two germline ends. CDR1 SQVTM and CDR2 ANQGSEA come from the germline V gene. The CDR3 runs 11 residues. CDR3 loop: CSAFESYGYTF. The CDR3 bases are TGCAGCGCTTTCGAGAGCTATGGCTACACCTTC.

The V and J genes are TRBV2 and TRBJ1-2; 9 bases fit TRBD1. The trim removed 4 bases at V and 4 bases at J, leaving 13 bases unmatched. The CDR3 spans 17 residues. Germline V CDR1 and CDR2: SNHLY, FYNNEI. The CDR3 reads CASSGEWDRDPFYGYTF. The CDR3 DNA reads as TGTGCCAGCAGTGGGGAGTGGGACAGGGATCCTTTCTATGGCTACACCTTC.